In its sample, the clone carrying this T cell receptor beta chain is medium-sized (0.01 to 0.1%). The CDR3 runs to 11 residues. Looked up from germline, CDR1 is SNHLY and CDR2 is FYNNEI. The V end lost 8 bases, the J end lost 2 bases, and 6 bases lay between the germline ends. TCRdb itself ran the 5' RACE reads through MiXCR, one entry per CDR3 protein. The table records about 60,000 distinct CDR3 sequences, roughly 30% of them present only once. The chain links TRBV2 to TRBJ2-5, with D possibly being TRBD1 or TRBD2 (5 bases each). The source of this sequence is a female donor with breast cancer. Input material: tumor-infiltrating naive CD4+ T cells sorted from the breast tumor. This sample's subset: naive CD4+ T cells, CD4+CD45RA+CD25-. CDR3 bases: TGTGCCAGCGGGGGTCAAGAGACCCAGTACTTC. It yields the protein CASGGQETQYF.